The 30 T cell receptor beta chains given below trace back to one sample, sequenced in a study of cytomegalovirus exposure and HLA in healthy donors. Primers for the PCR totalled 60 Vbeta and 13 Jbeta. TCRdb's table, derived via immunoSEQ multiplex PCR, lists solely in-frame clones and lacks some. Of about 140,000 clones listed, 60% to 85% are singletons. The sample was PBMCs. Source of these receptors: a male donor in good health and CMV-seropositive.

CDR3 DNA: TGTGCCAGCAGCCCCGACAGGTTTAATGAAAAACTGTTTTTT. It is translated as CASSPDRFNEKLFF. J is TRBJ1-4 and V is TRBV7-8; tentative D call: TRBD1 (6 bases). Trimming cost V 5 bases and J 4 bases, with 11 bases left between them. The CDR3 covers 14 residues. Per the germline V gene, CDR1 is SGHVS and CDR2 is FQNEAQ.

This clone was detected only a few times. The chain recombines TRBV19 with TRBJ1-5; D is perhaps TRBD1 (6 bases). V was pared by 3 bases and J by 0 bases, with 18 bases between. Germline CDR1 and CDR2: LNHDA and SQIVND (reference sequence). The CDR3 length is 18 residues. CDR3 in DNA: TGTGCCAGTAGTATCGGGCTGGCGGGGGCTAATAGCAATCAGCCCCAGCATTTT. Its translation is CASSIGLAGANSNQPQHF.

The chain couples TRBV5-1 to TRBJ2-2, with 9 bases lining up with TRBD2. The length of the CDR3 is 15 residues. Trimming cost V 5 bases and J 4 bases; bases outside gene matches: 6. Germline-derived CDR1 and CDR2 are SGHRS and YFSETQ. The DNA of the CDR3 is TGCGCCAGCAGGTTAGCGGGAGCGCTCACCGGGGAGCTGTTTTTT. Amino acid sequence: CASRLAGALTGELFF.

The chain joins TRBV10-2 to TRBJ2-1; 10 bases agree with TRBD2. The V and J ends lost 2 bases and 10 bases, in that order; junction bases with no gene match: 8. CDR1 is WSHSY, CDR2 SAAADI, per germline. This CDR3 is 15 amino acids long. CDR3 DNA sequence: TGCGCCAGCAGTGAGGAGGCTAGCGGGAGCGGAGAGCAGTTCTTC. Translating it yields CASSEEASGSGEQFF.

The chain employs TRBV11-3 and TRBJ1-5, with D perhaps matching TRBD1 (5 bases). The CDR3 contains 14 residues. The V gene's germline CDR1 is SGHNT and CDR2 YENEEA. V was cut by 5 bases and J by 11 bases, with 19 bases left in between. The CDR3 sequence is CASSLTLRQKAQHF. The DNA of the CDR3 is TGTGCCAGCAGCCTAACACTCCGACAGAAGGCCCAGCATTTT.

The V and J genes are TRBV7-9 and TRBJ1-1; D possibly corresponds to TRBD1 (5 bases). Germline V lookup: CDR1 SEHNR, CDR2 FQNEAQ (reference sequence). The CDR3 runs to 17 residues. Deletions cut 1 base from V and 3 bases from J, with 18 bases between. The CDR3 region is CASSLGGGQVWYTEAFF. In DNA form, the CDR3 reads TGTGCCAGCAGCTTAGGCGGGGGTCAGGTGTGGTACACTGAAGCTTTCTTT.

The chain joins TRBV4-1 to TRBJ2-7; TRBD2 matches at 8 bases. The CDR3 has 18 residues. V lost 4 bases, J lost 3 bases, and 17 bases stayed unmatched. Germline CDR1 MGHRA, CDR2 YSYEKL. Here the CDR3 DNA reads TGCGCCAGCAGCCGGGAGGGTAATTCGGGAGGGCCGAGCTACGAGCAGTACTTC. Amino acids: CASSREGNSGGPSYEQYF.

The CDR3 nucleotides read TGTGCCAGCAGCGCGATAGAGACTAGCAACAATGAGCAGTTCTTC. As protein: CASSAIETSNNEQFF. This chain links TRBV9 with TRBJ2-1; TRBD2 matches 7 bases. Germline lookup yields CDR1 SGDLS and CDR2 YYNGEE. Germline trimming cut 3 bases from V and 5 bases from J; bases unmatched to any gene: 8. The CDR3 is 15 residues long.

The J gene is TRBJ1-5, the V gene TRBV27, with a possible D match to TRBD1 (6 bases). CDR1 is MNHEY and CDR2 is SMNVEV in the germline V gene (reference sequence). Trimming removed 3 bases at V and 6 bases at J, with 12 bases between. CDR3 length: 14 amino acids. In DNA form, the CDR3 reads TGTGCCAGCAGTTTGGGGGGGCAGGGTCAGCCCCAGCATTTT. Protein product: CASSLGGQGQPQHF.

V usage is TRBV6-5 and J usage is TRBJ1-2, with D possibly matching TRBD1 (5 bases). The CDR3 is 12 residues long. Deletions cut 6 bases from V and 5 bases from J, with 10 bases between. Germline CDR1 MNHEY, CDR2 SVGAGI. CDR3 residues: CASSPQGYGYTF. In DNA form, the CDR3 reads TGTGCCAGCAGCCCCCAGGGATATGGCTACACCTTC.

The V and J genes are TRBV28 and TRBJ2-3; no reliable D call. V lost 4 bases and J lost 2, with 10 bases in between. The CDR3 contains 14 residues. The germline V gene has CDR1 MDHEN and CDR2 SYDVKM. The DNA of the CDR3 is TGTGCCAGCAGTTCTGGCTTTTTCACAGATACGCAGTATTTT. Protein product: CASSSGFFTDTQYF. Drawing the rest from reference TRBV28 and TRBJ2-3, the complete variable domain is DVKVTQSSRYLVKRTGEKVFLECVQDMDHENMFWYRQDPGLGLRLIYFSYDVKMKEKGDIPEGYSVSREKKERFSLILESASTNQTSMYLCASSSGFFTDTQYFGPGTRLTVL.

The V gene is TRBV18, the J gene TRBJ1-1, with D possibly TRBD1 on 6 matching bases. CDR3 length equals 15 residues. V was pared by 3 bases and J by 5 bases, with 16 bases between. Germline V lookup: CDR1 KGHSH, CDR2 LQKENI. CDR3 nucleotide sequence: TGTGCCAGCTCACCGGCCCGACAGGAGACAACTGAAGCTTTCTTT. It specifies CASSPARQETTEAFF.

This chain connects TRBV7-9 to TRBJ2-7, with 10 bases matching TRBD2. Losses at the gene ends were 5 bases for V and 3 bases for J; bases not matched to a gene: 4. Germline V lookup: CDR1 SEHNR, CDR2 FQNEAQ (reference sequence). The CDR3 extends over 14 amino acids. CDR3 nucleotide sequence: TGTGCCAGCAGCCCTAGCGGGAGCGGCTACGAGCAGTACTTC. This sequence encodes CASSPSGSGYEQYF.

V and J are TRBV6-5 and TRBJ2-7, with a tentative D call TRBD1 (5 bases). CDR3 length equals 15 residues. Between the trimmed V and J ends, which lost 0 bases and 2 bases, there was a span of 11 bases. CDR1 and CDR2 from the germline V gene are MNHEY and SVGAGI. The DNA for the CDR3 is TGTGCCAGCAGTTACTCAGGGGAAGGCGCCTACGAGCAGTACTTC. Protein: CASSYSGEGAYEQYF.

The genes are TRBV4-1 and TRBJ2-2, with D maybe TRBD1 (5 bases). The germline CDR1 and CDR2 sequences are MGHRA and YSYEKL. V lost 4 bases, J lost 1 base, and 10 bases lay in between. The CDR3 spans 15 residues. CDR3 bases: TGCGCCAGCAGCCGCGGAACAGGGAACACCGGGGAGCTGTTTTTT. It specifies CASSRGTGNTGELFF.

The chain joins TRBV4-2 to TRBJ2-7, with D possibly matching TRBD2 (5 bases). V shed 0 bases and J shed 3 bases, with 12 bases lying between them. In germline, CDR1 is LGHNA, CDR2 YNFKEQ. The CDR3 covers 15 residues. In nucleotides, the CDR3 is TGTGCCAGCAGCCAAGATGGGGTGGAGGACTACGAGCAGTACTTC. This translates into CASSQDGVEDYEQYF.

This chain connects TRBV5-1 to TRBJ2-5; a weak D match, TRBD1 (6 bases). The CDR3 spans 13 residues. V gave up 5 bases and J gave up 0 bases, with 8 bases separating them. Looked up from germline, CDR1 is SGHRS and CDR2 is YFSETQ. In nucleotides, the CDR3 is TGCGCCAGCAGTAGGGACAACCAAGAGACCCAGTACTTC. It encodes CASSRDNQETQYF.

The chain uses TRBV27 and TRBJ2-4; TRBD2 matches 12 bases. V shed 4 bases and J 7 bases; nucleotides not matched to a gene: 8. CDR1 and CDR2 from the germline V gene are MNHEY and SMNVEV (reference sequence). There are 16 residues in the CDR3. The CDR3 coding sequence is TGTGCCAGCAGTTCTTTGACTAGCGGGAGAAGGAACATTCAGTACTTC. Translated: CASSSLTSGRRNIQYF.

The chain couples TRBV5-1 to TRBJ2-7; 7 bases map to TRBD1. The J segment lost 0 bases and the V segment lost 3 bases, leaving 3 bases of the junction unmatched. The CDR3 consists of 14 residues. Germline V lookup: CDR1 SGHRS, CDR2 YFSETQ. The CDR3 DNA sequence: TGCGCCAGCAGCTCTGGACAGGCCTCCTACGAGCAGTACTTC. Amino acid sequence: CASSSGQASYEQYF.

The chain links TRBV5-6 to TRBJ1-4; weak D call: TRBD1 (6 bases). From germline, CDR1 is SGHDT and CDR2 YYEEEE. CDR3 length: 14 residues. V was trimmed by 4 bases and J by 8 bases, leaving 15 bases between them. CDR3 protein: CASSQLPGDEKLFF. Written as DNA, the CDR3 is TGTGCCAGCAGCCAATTGCCAGGGGACGAAAAACTGTTTTTT.

The chain couples TRBV5-4 to TRBJ2-2; no definite D call. Germline V lookup: CDR1 SGHNT, CDR2 YYREEE (reference sequence). The CDR3 runs 12 residues. Trimming removed 3 bases at V and 6 bases at J, with 6 bases between. The DNA of the CDR3 is TGTGCCAGCAGCTCCGACTCCGGGGAGCTGTTTTTT. It specifies CASSSDSGELFF.

The rearrangement uses TRBV5-1 and TRBJ2-1, with D perhaps matching TRBD1 (6 bases). CDR1 SGHRS and CDR2 YFSETQ come from the germline V gene. The CDR3 extends over 18 amino acids. The V and J ends lost 0 bases and 6 bases respectively, with 22 bases between them. Written as DNA, the CDR3 is TGCGCCAGCAGCTTGGTCAGGGATTCGACAGGAAGCAGCAATGAGCAGTTCTTC. It translates to CASSLVRDSTGSSNEQFF.

The gene calls are TRBV14 and TRBJ2-7, with 10 bases identical to TRBD2. The CDR3 is 17 amino acids. CDR1 is SGHDN and CDR2 is FVKESK in the germline V gene. V gave up 0 bases and J gave up 2 bases; unmatched junction bases: 7. CDR3 DNA: TGTGCCAGCAGCCAAGATAGGTTAGCGGGGGGAACCTACGAGCAGTACTTC. Its protein is CASSQDRLAGGTYEQYF. Together with reference TRBV14 and TRBJ2-7, the CDR3 gives the full variable domain: EAGVTQFPSHSVIEKGQTVTLRCDPISGHDNLYWYRRVMGKEIKFLLHFVKESKQDESGMPNNRFLAERTGGTYSTLKVQPAELEDSGVYFCASSQDRLAGGTYEQYFGPGTRLTVT.

The rearrangement joins TRBV19 to TRBJ2-1; 9 bases fit TRBD2. Germline CDR1 LNHDA, CDR2 SQIVND (reference sequence). V was pared by 6 bases and J by 7 bases, with 10 bases of the junction left unmatched. This CDR3 contains 15 residues. CDR3 region: CASSAGTSSENEQFF. The DNA of the CDR3 is TGTGCCAGTAGCGCCGGGACTAGCAGCGAAAATGAGCAGTTCTTC.

This clone was seen a few times. The chain combines TRBV5-1 with TRBJ1-1; 8 bases line up with TRBD1. The CDR3 totals 14 residues. Germline V gives CDR1 SGHRS, CDR2 YFSETQ. V shed 1 base, J shed 5 bases, and the junction held 4 bases outside the gene matches. CDR3 sequence: CASSLNRGATEAFF. DNA for the CDR3: TGCGCCAGCAGCTTGAACAGGGGGGCGACTGAAGCTTTCTTT.

The J gene is TRBJ2-2, the V gene TRBV28, with 11 bases that match TRBD2. Germline V gene lookup returns CDR1 MDHEN and CDR2 SYDVKM. V dropped 7 bases and J dropped 8; count of bases not matched to a gene: 6. The CDR3 spans 14 residues. The CDR3, as DNA: TGTGCCAGCAATCTAGCGGGAGGAGCGGGGGAGCTGTTTTTT. It codes for CASNLAGGAGELFF.

The chain carries TRBV5-1 and TRBJ2-5, with D possibly matching TRBD2 (5 bases). Trimming shortened V by 0 bases and J by 10 bases, and 19 bases separated the two germline ends. Germline CDR1 SGHRS, CDR2 YFSETQ. This CDR3 comprises 15 residues. The CDR3 coding sequence is TGCGCCAGCAGCTTGGACTCGGGGATTGGGAGTGGCCAGTACTTC. Its protein product is CASSLDSGIGSGQYF.

The V gene is TRBV28, the J gene TRBJ1-2, with D possibly TRBD1 on 6 matching bases. V lost 1 base and J 3 bases, leaving 9 bases between the germline ends. This CDR3 is 14 amino acids long. Germline assignment: CDR1 MDHEN and CDR2 SYDVKM. CDR3 loop: CASSLSAGDYGYTF. The CDR3 DNA follows: TGTGCCAGCAGTTTATCAGCAGGGGACTATGGCTACACCTTC.

The rearrangement links TRBV9 to TRBJ2-2; TRBD2 might be the D (5 bases). This CDR3 is 15 amino acids long. V lost 0 bases and J lost 7, with 13 bases in between. Per the germline V gene, CDR1 is SGDLS and CDR2 is YYNGEE. The CDR3 sequence is CASSVASPGIGELFF. In DNA form, the CDR3 reads TGTGCCAGCAGCGTAGCGTCTCCGGGGATCGGGGAGCTGTTTTTT.

The J gene is TRBJ2-5, the V gene TRBV4-1; perhaps TRBD2 as D (6 bases). Trimming cost V 3 bases and J 5 bases, with 16 bases left between them. This CDR3 spans 15 amino acids. From germline, CDR1 is MGHRA and CDR2 YSYEKL. The CDR3 DNA is TGCGCCAGCAGCCACGGGACTGCCGTATGGGAGACCCAGTACTTC. It yields the protein CASSHGTAVWETQYF.